Shown below are 23 T cell receptor beta chains from a single sample sequenced in a study of blood T cells in healthy people across ages (dated by TCRdb to the mid-2010s). Library preparation used 5' RACE. For sequencing, an Illumina HiSeq 2500 was employed. A second roughly 6 to 12 cycle PCR used a sample-barcoded 5' primer and a J-beta primer mix. The raw public data were reprocessed by TCRdb itself: fastp quality trimming at Q25, MiXCR clonotype calling, in-frame beta chains only. CDR3 protein sequences are deduplicated, and each keeps its most common genes and DNA. For this sample the table gives about 720,000 distinct CDR3 sequences, of which approximately 22% were detected only once. The ten largest clones represent around 21% of the sample. Sequences were obtained from blood. The receptors derive from a man aged 65-85 years in good health.

The chain combines TRBV20-1 with TRBJ2-1; tentatively, D is TRBD1 (6 bases). With 6 bases removed from V and 2 bases from J, the gap between germline ends came to 17 bases. CDR1 and CDR2 from the germline V gene are DFQATT and SNEGSKA (reference sequence). The CDR3 totals 15 residues. The CDR3 DNA reads TGCAGTGCCGTGGACAGACTAAGAACCTACAATGAGCAGTTCTTC. Amino acid sequence: CSAVDRLRTYNEQFF.

The rearrangement joins TRBV5-1 to TRBJ1-6; D uncertain. The CDR3 covers 13 residues. Germline V gives CDR1 SGHRS, CDR2 YFSETQ. The V end lost 5 bases, the J end lost 10 bases, and 13 bases lay between the germline ends. The CDR3 spells CASSPSAQSPLHF. The CDR3 coding sequence is TGCGCCAGCAGTCCCAGCGCGCAATCACCCCTCCACTTT.

The chain combines TRBV28 with TRBJ2-2; D remains unclear. This CDR3 has 13 residues. V was trimmed by 5 bases and J by 5 bases, leaving 9 bases between them. Germline CDR1 is MDHEN and CDR2 is SYDVKM. The CDR3 loop is CASSLPVTGELFF. The CDR3 nucleotides are TGTGCCAGCAGTCTACCAGTTACCGGGGAGCTGTTTTTT.

V and J are TRBV7-9 and TRBJ2-1; D may be TRBD2 (6 bases). The CDR3 consists of 15 residues. Germline CDR1 reads SEHNR; CDR2 reads FQNEAQ (reference sequence). V was trimmed by 3 bases and J by 2 bases, leaving 11 bases between them. CDR3 amino acids: CASSFFGGTYNEQFF. CDR3 coding DNA: TGTGCCAGCAGCTTCTTCGGGGGTACCTACAATGAGCAGTTCTTC.

This clonotype was detected ten times or more. The chain links TRBV7-9 to TRBJ1-2; no firm D call. The ends were cut back, 3 bases at V and 8 bases at J, with 10 bases in the middle. Germline V gene lookup returns CDR1 SEHNR and CDR2 FQNEAQ (reference sequence). This CDR3 region has 12 residues. The CDR3 reads CASSFKAEGYTF. For the CDR3, the DNA is TGTGCCAGCAGCTTCAAAGCAGAGGGCTACACCTTC.

CDR3: CASSQSGQRNYNSPLHF. CDR3 coding DNA: TGCGCCAGCAGTCAATCGGGGCAGCGGAACTATAATTCACCCCTCCACTTT. The rearrangement links TRBV23-1 to TRBJ1-6; a possible D gene is TRBD1 (5 bases). TRBV23-1 is noted as an ORF with a role that remains uncertain. The CDR3 totals 17 residues. V lost 0 bases and J lost 3, with 12 bases in between.

There are a few counts of this clonotype. The V and J genes are TRBV29-1 and TRBJ1-1, with D unclear. Germline V gene lookup returns CDR1 SQVTM and CDR2 ANQGSEA. V was clipped by 7 bases and J by 1 base, with 10 bases between them. This CDR3 has 12 amino acids. The CDR3 coding sequence is TGCAGCGCTGCGAGCCCGAACACTGAAGCTTTCTTT. It codes for CSAASPNTEAFF.

In this sample, this clonotype turned up a few times. The CDR3 nucleotides read TGCAGTGCTAGAGACACTAGCGGGGGCCAAGAGACCCAGTACTTC. This codes for CSARDTSGGQETQYF. The V gene is TRBV20-1, the J gene TRBJ2-5, with 11 bases that match TRBD2. Germline V gene sequence: CDR1 DFQATT, CDR2 SNEGSKA (reference sequence). The CDR3 covers 15 residues. Trimming at V came to 0 bases and at J to 1 base, leaving 1 base not matched to a gene.

The chain joins TRBV15 to TRBJ1-4; maybe TRBD1 (5 bases). Trimming took off 0 bases at V and 5 bases at J, with 10 bases between the two ends. Germline lookup yields CDR1 LNHNV and CDR2 YYDKDF (reference sequence). The CDR3 runs to 15 residues. The CDR3 DNA reads TGTGCCACCAGCAGAGATCGACAGCCCAATGAAAAACTGTTTTTT. This sequence encodes CATSRDRQPNEKLFF.

This clonotype came up many times. The chain employs TRBV20-1 and TRBJ2-5, with 10 bases fitting TRBD2. Germline assignment: CDR1 DFQATT and CDR2 SNEGSKA (reference sequence). The CDR3 has 13 residues. CDR3: CSARTSGQETQYF. DNA of the CDR3: TGCAGCGCCAGGACTAGCGGCCAAGAGACCCAGTACTTC.

This chain uses TRBV20-1 with TRBJ2-3, with TRBD2 matching over 7 bases. Losses at the gene ends were 1 base for V and 2 bases for J; bases not matched to a gene: 9. Per the germline V gene, CDR1 is DFQATT and CDR2 is SNEGSKA (reference sequence). The CDR3 extends over 16 amino acids. The CDR3 region is CSARGVTGGITDTQYF. As DNA, the CDR3 is TGCAGTGCTAGAGGTGTGACGGGGGGAATCACAGATACGCAGTATTTT.

This chain links TRBV5-1 with TRBJ2-5; TRBD1 matches 8 bases. The better agreement between TRBJ2-7 and the DNA end casts doubt on the J call. Germline lookup yields CDR1 SGHRS and CDR2 YFSETQ. The CDR3 consists of 15 residues. CDR3 coding DNA: TGCGCCAGCAGCTTACCAGGACAGGGAACTCGCGAGCAGTACTTC. This sequence encodes CASSLPGQGTREQYF.

The V call is TRBV12-3 or TRBV12-4, the J call TRBJ1-2; D call uncertain. Trimming shortened V by 4 bases and J by 3 bases, and 9 bases separated the two germline ends. There are 13 residues in the CDR3. Written as DNA, the CDR3 is TGTGCCAGCAGTTCCGACGGCCACTATGGCTACACCTTC. Translating it yields CASSSDGHYGYTF.

This clonotype has just a few counts. J is TRBJ2-3 and V is TRBV20-1; D tentatively fits TRBD1 or TRBD2 (5 bases each). The V gene's germline CDR1 is DFQATT and CDR2 SNEGSKA (reference sequence). The CDR3 runs to 15 residues. Deletions cut 7 bases from V and 2 bases from J, with 19 bases between. CDR3 DNA sequence: TGCAGTGTCAACCTGGGGGAGCGGACCACAGATACGCAGTATTTT. Protein product: CSVNLGERTTDTQYF.

This clonotype was detected once. The chain has TRBV12-3 or TRBV12-4 and TRBJ2-3; TRBD2 matches at 7 bases. The CDR3 totals 14 residues. V was clipped by 6 bases and J by 3 bases; unmatched bases: 6. The DNA for the CDR3 is TGTGCCAGCAGACTAAACGGGGGGACAGATACGCAGTATTTT. Translated: CASRLNGGTDTQYF.

This clonotype was seen only a few times. V gene TRBV7-3 combines with J gene TRBJ1-1; maybe TRBD1 (5 bases). Germline CDR1 and CDR2: SGHTA and FQGTGA. This CDR3 has 16 residues. V lost 7 bases, J lost 0 bases, and 18 bases lay in between. The CDR3 region is CASIDLVRAVNTEAFF. In DNA form, the CDR3 reads TGTGCCAGCATCGATTTAGTCAGGGCCGTGAACACTGAAGCTTTCTTT.

This clonotype was seen at least ten times. The chain has TRBV18 and TRBJ2-2, with D possibly called TRBD1 or TRBD2 (5 bases each). Trimming took 4 bases from V and 1 from J, leaving 13 bases between them. Germline CDR1 and CDR2: KGHSH and LQKENI. This CDR3 has 16 amino acids. This chain's CDR3 is CASSQGTGMNTGELFF. CDR3 DNA sequence: TGTGCCAGCTCACAAGGGACGGGGATGAACACCGGGGAGCTGTTTTTT.

This clonotype was seen more than once but under ten times. Its ends do not fully match the called genes, so a read error is possible. CDR3 nucleotide sequence: TGTGCCAGCAGCTTAGAAGGGACAGTCAATCAGCTCCAGCATTTT. It yields the protein CASSLEGTVNQLQHF. The chain is built from TRBV7-2 and TRBJ1-5; 7 bases match TRBD1. Per the germline V gene, CDR1 is SGHTA and CDR2 is FQGNSA. This CDR3 spans 15 amino acids.

This clonotype was seen just once. Sequence at one end of the junction differs from germline and may be a read error. The genes are TRBV9 and TRBJ2-1, with TRBD1 matching over 8 bases. This CDR3 has 15 amino acids. Germline V CDR1 and CDR2: SGDLS, YYNGEE. In nucleotides, the CDR3 is TGTGCCAGCAGCGTATCGCAGGGGGCTACCTACGAGCAGCACTTC. As protein: CASSVSQGATYEQHF.

This chain joins TRBV20-1 and TRBJ1-4; unclear D gene. Trimming removed 8 bases at V and 8 bases at J, with 12 bases between. This CDR3 contains 11 residues. Germline CDR1 DFQATT, CDR2 SNEGSKA (reference sequence). Here the CDR3 reads CSWTFEEKLFF. DNA of the CDR3: TGCAGTTGGACTTTTGAGGAAAAACTGTTTTTT.

This clonotype was counted ten times or more. DNA of the CDR3: TGTGCCAGCTCACCTAGGCTCAATGAGCAGTTCTTC. Protein: CASSPRLNEQFF. J is TRBJ2-1 and V is TRBV18; the D is unclear. The CDR3 runs 12 residues. Germline V CDR1 and CDR2: KGHSH, LQKENI. V was trimmed by 3 bases and J by 6 bases, leaving 6 bases between them.

This clonotype was seen a single time. The V and J genes are TRBV12-3 or TRBV12-4 and TRBJ2-1, with TRBD2 identical over 7 bases. V dropped 8 bases and J dropped 0; count of bases not matched to a gene: 7. This CDR3 is 15 amino acids long. The CDR3 loop reads CASCDGGSSYNEQFF. The CDR3 DNA reads as TGTGCCAGCTGCGACGGGGGGAGCTCCTACAATGAGCAGTTCTTC.

The chain couples TRBV23-1 to TRBJ1-5; 9 bases are a match to TRBD1. TRBV23-1 is an open reading frame whose function is uncertain. This CDR3 spans 17 amino acids. V lost 3 bases to trimming and J lost 2 bases; unmatched junction nucleotides: 8. The CDR3 is CASSHRDRDFCNQPQHF. The CDR3 coding sequence is TGCGCCAGCAGTCACCGGGACAGGGACTTTTGCAATCAGCCCCAGCATTTT.